The present T cell receptor beta chain was sequenced within a study of identical twins. Overall study findings and caveats: The same donors were not followed; conclusions instead depended on cross-sectional statistical analysis. The presence of invariant MAIT and iNKT cells could partly confound analyses of zero-insertion sequences.

This CDR3 has 15 amino acids. V lost 5 bases and J lost 3; bases outside the gene matches: 10. CDR1 DFQATT and CDR2 SNEGSKA come from the germline V gene (reference sequence). Donors uniformly comprised healthy Caucasians. A template switching step contributed a universal primer site, while unique molecular identifiers were present in the cDNA. One entry per CDR3 protein results from TCRdb running MiXCR on the 5' RACE reads. The repertoire includes 1.5 million to 2 million distinct CDR3 sequences, roughly 35% of them detected once, and approximately 0.29% sits in the top ten. This clonotype was detected only a few times. Its antigen is not known.

The sequence derives from a newborn girl in good health. Specimen: cord blood. This chain connects TRBV20-1 to TRBJ2-3, with 8 bases lining up with TRBD2. The CDR3 DNA is TGCAGTGCTCCGGGGGGGCATTTAAGTACAGATACGCAGTATTTT. It is translated as CSAPGGHLSTDTQYF.